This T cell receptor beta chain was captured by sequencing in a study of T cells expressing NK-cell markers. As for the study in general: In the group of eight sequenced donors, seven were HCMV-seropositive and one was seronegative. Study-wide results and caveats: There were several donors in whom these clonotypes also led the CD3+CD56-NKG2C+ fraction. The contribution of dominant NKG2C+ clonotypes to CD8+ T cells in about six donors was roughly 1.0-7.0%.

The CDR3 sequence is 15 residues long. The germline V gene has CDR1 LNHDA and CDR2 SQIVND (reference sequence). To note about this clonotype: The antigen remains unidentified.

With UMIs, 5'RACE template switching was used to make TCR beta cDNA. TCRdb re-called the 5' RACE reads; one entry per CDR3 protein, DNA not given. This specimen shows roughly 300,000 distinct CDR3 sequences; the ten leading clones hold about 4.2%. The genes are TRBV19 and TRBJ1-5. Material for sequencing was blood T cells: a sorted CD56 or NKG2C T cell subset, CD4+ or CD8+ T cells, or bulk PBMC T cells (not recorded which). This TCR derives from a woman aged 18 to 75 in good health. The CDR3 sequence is CASVYGSASNQPQHF.